The 27 T cell receptor beta chains presented below share a single source sample, sequenced in a study of blood T cell repertoires in COVID-19. Clones were read by immunoSEQ multiplex PCR, and TCRdb kept only the in-frame ones, dropping some. The table has some 44,000 clones, around nine tenths seen once. The sample was peripheral blood. These TCRs come from a human donor in a cohort sampled during active COVID-19.

The chain employs TRBV19 and TRBJ2-5, with 7 bases that match TRBD1. The CDR3 is 13 residues long. V shed 7 bases and J 5 bases; nucleotides not matched to a gene: 7. In germline, CDR1 is LNHDA, CDR2 SQIVND (reference sequence). For the CDR3, the DNA is TGTGCCAGTACCGCGGACAGGTCGGAGACCCAGTACTTC. This gives the protein CASTADRSETQYF.

This clone was picked up a small number of times. The rearrangement links TRBV5-1 to TRBJ2-5; TRBD1 is a possible D gene (6 bases). V dropped 4 bases and J dropped 5 bases, with 12 bases sitting between them. Germline CDR1 is SGHRS and CDR2 is YFSETQ. The CDR3 consists of 13 residues. The CDR3 is CASSEQGLETQYF. CDR3 DNA: TGCGCCAGCAGCGAACAGGGTTTGGAGACCCAGTACTTC.

The genes are TRBV4-1 and TRBJ2-7; the D is unclear. The CDR3 is made up of 14 amino acids. The V end was cut by 0 bases, the J end by 0 bases, with 6 bases between. Germline CDR1 MGHRA, CDR2 YSYEKL. CDR3 bases: TGCGCCAGCAGCCAAGAGTTCAGCTCCTACGAGCAGTACTTC. Its protein is CASSQEFSSYEQYF.

The J gene is TRBJ2-5, the V gene TRBV19; D remains unclear. The germline V gene encodes CDR1 LNHDA and CDR2 SQIVND (reference sequence). V gave up 4 bases and J gave up 2 bases, with 8 bases separating them. The CDR3 is 13 residues long. This chain's CDR3 is CASSTTRQETQYF. CDR3 sequence (DNA): TGTGCCAGTAGTACAACTCGACAAGAGACCCAGTACTTC.

V usage is TRBV5-1 and J usage is TRBJ2-2, with TRBD1 matching over 10 bases. The junction had 9 bases not matched to a gene; V was cut back by 2 bases and J by 5 bases. The germline gives CDR1 SGHRS, CDR2 YFSETQ. The CDR3 has 17 residues. The CDR3 loop is CASSFFLGQGGTGELFF. CDR3 coding DNA: TGCGCCAGCAGCTTCTTCCTCGGACAGGGGGGAACCGGGGAGCTGTTTTTT.

The rearrangement links TRBV6-1 to TRBJ1-5, with 8 bases that match TRBD1. The CDR3 runs to 15 residues. The V and J ends lost 0 bases and 9 bases, in that order; junction bases with no gene match: 7. In germline, CDR1 is MNHNS, CDR2 SASEGT. The CDR3 DNA reads as TGTGCCAGCAGTGAAGCCCTTCAGGGGGCTCGGCCCCAGCATTTT. This codes for CASSEALQGARPQHF.

J is TRBJ2-3 and V is TRBV3-1 (or the pseudogene TRBV3-2), with D possibly being TRBD1 (5 bases). The length of the CDR3 is 14 residues. Trimming cost V 5 bases and J 5 bases, with 14 bases left between them. Germline lookup yields CDR1 LGHDT and CDR2 YNNKEL (reference sequence). CDR3: CASSSSGRGDTQYF. In DNA, the CDR3 is TGTGCCAGCAGCTCCTCCGGAAGGGGAGATACGCAGTATTTT.

DNA for the CDR3: TGTGCCACCAGCAGAGTGCGGGGGGGGCCCCTAGATACGCAGTATTTT. Translation gives CATSRVRGGPLDTQYF. The chain is built from TRBV15 and TRBJ2-3; 9 bases are a match to TRBD2. This CDR3 has 16 amino acids. CDR1 and CDR2 (germline): LNHNV, YYDKDF (reference sequence). Losses at the gene ends were 1 base for V and 5 bases for J; bases not matched to a gene: 7.

The CDR3, as DNA: TGTGCCAGCAGCCTTAGCGACACAGGGGGCATAGATACGCAGTATTTT. Its translation is CASSLSDTGGIDTQYF. The genes are TRBV7-6 and TRBJ2-3, with 9 bases fitting TRBD1. The junction had 11 bases not matched to a gene; V was cut back by 5 bases and J by 5 bases. Germline V gene lookup returns CDR1 SGHVS and CDR2 FNYEAQ. CDR3 size: 16 residues.

The chain has TRBV19 and TRBJ2-1; no definite D call. Germline CDR1 LNHDA, CDR2 SQIVND (reference sequence). The CDR3 spans 14 residues. V lost 6 bases and J lost 0, with 9 bases in between. CDR3 residues: CASRKTHSYNEQFF. The CDR3 DNA sequence: TGTGCCAGTAGGAAGACACACTCCTACAATGAGCAGTTCTTC.

The rearrangement links TRBV18 to TRBJ2-1; TRBD1 matches 10 bases. This CDR3 is 15 amino acids long. Germline V gene data show CDR1 as KGHSH and CDR2 as LQKENI. V lost 3 bases, J lost 5 bases, and 4 bases stayed unmatched. CDR3 DNA: TGTGCCAGCTCACCGCTGGGACAGGGGAACAATGAGCAGTTCTTC. Translating gives CASSPLGQGNNEQFF.

As regards this clone: Other nucleotide sequences in the sample specify the same CDR3. This chain joins TRBV7-3 and TRBJ2-3, with 9 bases that match TRBD2. The J segment lost 3 bases and the V segment lost 1 base, leaving 5 bases of the junction unmatched. This CDR3 comprises 16 residues. The V gene's germline CDR1 is SGHTA and CDR2 FQGTGA. The CDR3 reads CASSLSRGGATDTQYF. As DNA, the CDR3 is TGTGCCAGCAGCTTAAGTCGCGGGGGGGCGACAGATACGCAGTATTTT.

The chain uses TRBV30 and TRBJ1-4; no clear D. The ends were cut back, 8 bases at V and 10 bases at J, with 14 bases in the middle. Germline CDR1 is GTSNPN and CDR2 is SVGIG (reference sequence). This CDR3 is built from 11 residues. CDR3 in DNA: TGTGCCGTGTCATCCCCGGGAAAACTGTTTTTT. This translates into CAVSSPGKLFF. Combining the CDR3 with reference TRBV30 and TRBJ1-4 gives the whole variable domain SQTIHQWPATLVQPVGSPLSLECTVEGTSNPNLYWYRQAAGRGLQLLFYSVGIGQISSEVPQNLSASRPQDRQFILSSKKLLLSDSGFYLCAVSSPGKLFFGSGTQLSVL.

The CDR3 coding sequence is TGTGCCAGCAGTAAAGGGGGGGACAGGCGGGTTCAGCCCCAGCATTTT. Translating gives CASSKGGDRRVQPQHF. The chain employs TRBV6-1 and TRBJ1-5, with 8 bases fitting TRBD1. CDR1 and CDR2 from the germline V gene are MNHNS and SASEGT. The trim removed 5 bases at V and 6 bases at J, leaving 12 bases unmatched. CDR3 length: 16 residues.

The chain recombines TRBV12-5 with TRBJ1-1; 7 bases are shared with TRBD1. Trimming removed 6 bases from V and 5 bases from J; junction bases left unmatched: 3. Germline V gene lookup returns CDR1 LGHNT and CDR2 FRNRAP. This CDR3 has 12 amino acids. CDR3 residues: CASGQTGTEAFF. The CDR3 nucleotides read TGTGCTAGTGGCCAGACAGGGACTGAAGCTTTCTTT.

The chain employs TRBV5-4 and TRBJ2-5, with D perhaps matching TRBD2 (5 bases). Trimming cost V 4 bases and J 0 bases, with 13 bases left between them. Germline V CDR1 and CDR2: SGHNT, YYREEE (reference sequence). This CDR3 is 15 amino acids long. The CDR3 bases are TGTGCCAGCAGCCCCAAACCAGCGGACCAAGAGACCCAGTACTTC. It translates to CASSPKPADQETQYF. The variable domain in full, with the rest retrieved from reference TRBV5-4 and TRBJ2-5, is ETGVTQSPTHLIKTRGQQVTLRCSSQSGHNTVSWYQQALGQGPQFIFQYYREEENGRGNFPPRFSGLQFPNYSSELNVNALELDDSALYLCASSPKPADQETQYFGPGTRLLVL.

The CDR3, as DNA: TGTGCCAGAAGCCCAGAGGCGGCCAGGGCCTATGGCTACACCTTC. It encodes CARSPEAARAYGYTF. This rearrangement joins TRBV7-5 to TRBJ1-2; the table's TRBD1 call for D was not verified on the DNA. TRBV7-5 is given as a pseudogene. CDR3 length: 15 residues.

This chain joins TRBV7-6 and TRBJ1-3; TRBD1 matches 9 bases. Germline assignment: CDR1 SGHVS and CDR2 FNYEAQ. There are 15 residues in the CDR3. V shed 5 bases, J shed 8 bases, and the junction held 10 bases outside the gene matches. The CDR3 loop reads CASSRGQGEGYTIYF. CDR3 nucleotides: TGTGCCAGCAGCCGGGGACAGGGAGAGGGTTACACCATATATTTT.

This clone was seen only once. The V and J genes are TRBV3-1 (or the pseudogene TRBV3-2) and TRBJ1-3, with D unclear. This CDR3 region has 15 residues. Between the trimmed V and J ends, which lost 0 bases and 2 bases, there was a span of 8 bases. From germline, CDR1 is LGHDT and CDR2 YNNKEL (reference sequence). CDR3 nucleotide sequence: TGTGCCAGCAGCCAAGATTTAACTGCTGGAAACACCATATATTTT. It codes for CASSQDLTAGNTIYF.

V and J are TRBV27 and TRBJ1-1; 9 positions match TRBD1. With V trimmed by 7 bases and J by 4 bases, 10 bases remained unmatched. The germline CDR1 and CDR2 sequences are MNHEY and SMNVEV (reference sequence). The CDR3 consists of 15 residues. The CDR3 nucleotides read TGTGCCAGCAAACGAGACAGGGGGTCTCTCACTGAAGCTTTCTTT. Protein: CASKRDRGSLTEAFF.

This chain connects TRBV21-1 to TRBJ2-2; TRBD2 is the table's D call and was not checked against the DNA. TRBV21-1 is a pseudogene. The CDR3 runs 16 residues. DNA of the CDR3: TGTGCCAGCAGCCCTCAAGGGGGGGTGAACACCGGGGAGCTGTTTTTT. Translating it yields CASSPQGGVNTGELFF.

CDR3 protein: CASSPPTRDRDEQYF. In DNA form, the CDR3 reads TGTGCCAGCAGCCCACCAACTCGAGACAGGGACGAGCAGTACTTC. The V call is TRBV7-9, the J call TRBJ2-7, with TRBD1 identical over 7 bases. CDR1 SEHNR and CDR2 FQNEAQ come from the germline V gene (reference sequence). This CDR3 is built from 15 residues. The ends lost 5 bases at V and 5 bases at J; junction bases unmatched: 12.

This clone was seen only a few times. J is TRBJ1-2 and V is TRBV6-5; the D gene is possibly TRBD1 (6 bases). The CDR3 length is 16 residues. Looked up from germline, CDR1 is MNHEY and CDR2 is SVGAGI. Trimming removed 0 bases from V and 6 bases from J, with 17 bases in between. CDR3 nucleotides: TGTGCCAGCAGTTACTCCCGACAGGTTCTTCTGGATGGCTACACCTTC. Its translation: CASSYSRQVLLDGYTF.

V is TRBV27 and J is TRBJ1-4; a weak D match, TRBD1 (5 bases). CDR3 length equals 14 residues. V lost 6 bases to trimming and J lost 4 bases, with 12 bases between them. CDR1 is MNHEY and CDR2 is SMNVEV in the germline V gene (reference sequence). Here the CDR3 DNA reads TGTGCCAGCAGAAGTCAGGGATATAATGAAAAACTGTTTTTT. It encodes CASRSQGYNEKLFF.

The chain has TRBV30 and TRBJ2-1; 16 positions match TRBD2. The CDR3 contains 14 residues. Germline CDR1 reads GTSNPN; CDR2 reads SVGIG (reference sequence). The junction had 10 bases not matched to a gene; V was cut back by 8 bases and J by 12 bases. The CDR3 reads CAGMGTSGGAWQFF. In DNA, the CDR3 is TGTGCCGGAATGGGGACTAGCGGGGGGGCCTGGCAGTTCTTC.

This sequence joins TRBV24-1 and TRBJ2-5; D may be TRBD2 (6 bases). The V end was cut by 7 bases, the J end by 5 bases, with 25 bases between. CDR3 length equals 17 residues. The germline gives CDR1 KGHDR, CDR2 SFDVKD. The CDR3 DNA reads as TGTGCCACCAGCCGGAGGGGTTCAGGATTAGTGGGGGAGACCCAGTACTTC. Residues: CATSRRGSGLVGETQYF.

Remarks on this clone: Additional DNA sequences in this sample encode the identical CDR3. V and J are TRBV30 and TRBJ2-1, with TRBD2 matching 9 bases. From germline, CDR1 is GTSNPN and CDR2 SVGIG (reference sequence). V gave up 5 bases and J gave up 3 bases; unmatched junction bases: 2. The CDR3 contains 13 residues. The CDR3 DNA is TGTGCCTGGGCTAGCGGGGTCTACAATGAGCAGTTCTTC. As protein: CAWASGVYNEQFF.